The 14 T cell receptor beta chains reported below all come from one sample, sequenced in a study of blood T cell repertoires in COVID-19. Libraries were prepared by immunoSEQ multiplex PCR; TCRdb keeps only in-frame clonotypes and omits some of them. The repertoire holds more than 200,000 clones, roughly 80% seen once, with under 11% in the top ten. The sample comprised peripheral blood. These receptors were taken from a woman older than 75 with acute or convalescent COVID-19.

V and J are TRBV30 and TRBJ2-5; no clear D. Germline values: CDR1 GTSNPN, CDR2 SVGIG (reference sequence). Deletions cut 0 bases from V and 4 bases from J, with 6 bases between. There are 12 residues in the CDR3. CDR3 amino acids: CAWSVLRETQYF. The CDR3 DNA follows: TGTGCCTGGAGTGTACTTCGAGAGACCCAGTACTTC.

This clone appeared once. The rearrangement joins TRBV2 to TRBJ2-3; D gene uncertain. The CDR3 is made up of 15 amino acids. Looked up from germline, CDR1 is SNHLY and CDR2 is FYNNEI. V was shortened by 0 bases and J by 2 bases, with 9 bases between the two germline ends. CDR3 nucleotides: TGTGCCAGCAGTGAAGCGCGCTTTGACACAGATACGCAGTATTTT. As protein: CASSEARFDTDTQYF.

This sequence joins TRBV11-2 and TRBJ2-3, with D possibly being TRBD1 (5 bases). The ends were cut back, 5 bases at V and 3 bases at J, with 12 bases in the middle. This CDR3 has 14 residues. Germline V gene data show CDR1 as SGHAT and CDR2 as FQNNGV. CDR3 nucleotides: TGTGCCAGCAGCCAATCGCGACAGACAGATACGCAGTATTTT. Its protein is CASSQSRQTDTQYF. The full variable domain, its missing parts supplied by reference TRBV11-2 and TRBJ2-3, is EAGVAQSPRYKIIEKRQSVAFWCNPISGHATLYWYQQILGQGPKLLIQFQNNGVVDDSQLPKDRFSAERLKGVDSTLKIQPAKLEDSAVYLCASSQSRQTDTQYFGPGTRLTVL.

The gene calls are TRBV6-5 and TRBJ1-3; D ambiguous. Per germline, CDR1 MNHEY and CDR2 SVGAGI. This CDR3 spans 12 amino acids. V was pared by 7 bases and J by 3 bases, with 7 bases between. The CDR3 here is CASTSGGNTIYF. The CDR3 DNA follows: TGTGCCAGCACCTCGGGTGGAAACACCATATATTTT.

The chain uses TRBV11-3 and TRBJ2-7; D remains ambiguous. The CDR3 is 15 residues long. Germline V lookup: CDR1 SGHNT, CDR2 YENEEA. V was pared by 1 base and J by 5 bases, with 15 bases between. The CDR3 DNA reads TGTGCCAGCAGCTTAGGCGCGTCGGCGGTTGACGAGCAGTACTTC. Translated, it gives CASSLGASAVDEQYF. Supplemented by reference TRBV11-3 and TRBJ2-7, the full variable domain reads EAGVVQSPRYKIIEKKQPVAFWCNPISGHNTLYWYLQNLGQGPELLIRYENEEAVDDSQLPKDRFSAERLKGVDSTLKIQPAELGDSAVYLCASSLGASAVDEQYFGPGTRLTVT.

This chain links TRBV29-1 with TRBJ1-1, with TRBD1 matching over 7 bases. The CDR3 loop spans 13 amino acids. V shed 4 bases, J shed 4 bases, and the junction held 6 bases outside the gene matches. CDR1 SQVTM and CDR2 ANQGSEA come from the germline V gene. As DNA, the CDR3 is TGCAGCGTTGCCCAGACAGGGAGCACTGAAGCTTTCTTT. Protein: CSVAQTGSTEAFF.

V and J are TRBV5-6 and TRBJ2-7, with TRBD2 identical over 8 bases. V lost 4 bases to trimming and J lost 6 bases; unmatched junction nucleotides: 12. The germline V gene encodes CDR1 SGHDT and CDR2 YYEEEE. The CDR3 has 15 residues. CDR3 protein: CASSLLGVGRGEQYF. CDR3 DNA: TGTGCCAGCAGCCTTTTGGGGGTCGGGAGGGGCGAGCAGTACTTC. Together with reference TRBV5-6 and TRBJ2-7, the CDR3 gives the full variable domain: DAGVTQSPTHLIKTRGQQVTLRCSPKSGHDTVSWYQQALGQGPQFIFQYYEEEERQRGNFPDRFSGHQFPNYSSELNVNALLLGDSALYLCASSLLGVGRGEQYFGPGTRLTVT.

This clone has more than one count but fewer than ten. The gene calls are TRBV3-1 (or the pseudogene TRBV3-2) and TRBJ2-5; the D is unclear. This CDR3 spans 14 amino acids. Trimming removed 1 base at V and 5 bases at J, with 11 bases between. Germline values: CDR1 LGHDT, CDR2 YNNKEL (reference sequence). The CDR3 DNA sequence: TGTGCCAGCAGCCAAGTACGAGATTATGAGACCCAGTACTTC. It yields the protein CASSQVRDYETQYF.

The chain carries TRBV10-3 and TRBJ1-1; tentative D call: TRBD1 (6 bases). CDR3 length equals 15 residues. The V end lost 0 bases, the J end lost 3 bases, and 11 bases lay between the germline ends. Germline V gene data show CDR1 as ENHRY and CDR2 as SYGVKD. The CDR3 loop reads CAISESRGLDTEAFF. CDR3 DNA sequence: TGTGCCATCAGTGAGTCAAGGGGGTTGGACACTGAAGCTTTCTTT.

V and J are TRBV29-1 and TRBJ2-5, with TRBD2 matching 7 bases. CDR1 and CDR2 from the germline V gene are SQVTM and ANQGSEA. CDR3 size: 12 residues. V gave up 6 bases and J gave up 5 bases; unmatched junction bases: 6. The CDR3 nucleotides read TGCAGCGTGAAGACGACTAGCGAGACCCAGTACTTC. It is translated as CSVKTTSETQYF.

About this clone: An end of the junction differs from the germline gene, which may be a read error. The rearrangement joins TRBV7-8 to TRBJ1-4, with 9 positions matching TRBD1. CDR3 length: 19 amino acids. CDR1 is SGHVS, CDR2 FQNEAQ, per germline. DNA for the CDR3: TGTGCCAACAGCTTAGAGGGTCCGGGACAGGGTCGAGGAGGTGAAAAACTGTTTTTT. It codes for CANSLEGPGQGRGGEKLFF. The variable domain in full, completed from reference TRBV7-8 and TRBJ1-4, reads GAGVSQSPRYKVAKRGQDVALRCDPISGHVSLFWYQQALGQGPEFLTYFQNEAQLDKSGLPSDRFFAERPEGSVSTLKIQRTQQEDSAVYLCANSLEGPGQGRGGEKLFFGSGTQLSVL.

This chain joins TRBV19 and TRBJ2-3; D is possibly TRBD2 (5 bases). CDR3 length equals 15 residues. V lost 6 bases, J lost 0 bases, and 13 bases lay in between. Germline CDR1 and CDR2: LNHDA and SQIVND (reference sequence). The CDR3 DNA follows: TGTGCCAGTAGCGGGATAAACCCTAGCACAGATACGCAGTATTTT. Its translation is CASSGINPSTDTQYF.

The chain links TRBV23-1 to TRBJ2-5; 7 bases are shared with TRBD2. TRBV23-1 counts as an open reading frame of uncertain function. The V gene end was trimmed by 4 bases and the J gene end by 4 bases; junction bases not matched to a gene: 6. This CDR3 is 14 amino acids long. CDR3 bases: TGCGCCAGCAGTCCAGCGGGGACGGGAGAGACCCAGTACTTC. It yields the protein CASSPAGTGETQYF.

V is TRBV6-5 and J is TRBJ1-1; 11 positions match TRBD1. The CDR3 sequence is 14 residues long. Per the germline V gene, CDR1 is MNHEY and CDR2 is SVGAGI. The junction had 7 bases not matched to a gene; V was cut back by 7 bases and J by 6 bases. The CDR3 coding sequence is TGTGCCAGCAAACGGACAGGGGGCGGCTCTGAAGCTTTCTTT. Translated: CASKRTGGGSEAFF.